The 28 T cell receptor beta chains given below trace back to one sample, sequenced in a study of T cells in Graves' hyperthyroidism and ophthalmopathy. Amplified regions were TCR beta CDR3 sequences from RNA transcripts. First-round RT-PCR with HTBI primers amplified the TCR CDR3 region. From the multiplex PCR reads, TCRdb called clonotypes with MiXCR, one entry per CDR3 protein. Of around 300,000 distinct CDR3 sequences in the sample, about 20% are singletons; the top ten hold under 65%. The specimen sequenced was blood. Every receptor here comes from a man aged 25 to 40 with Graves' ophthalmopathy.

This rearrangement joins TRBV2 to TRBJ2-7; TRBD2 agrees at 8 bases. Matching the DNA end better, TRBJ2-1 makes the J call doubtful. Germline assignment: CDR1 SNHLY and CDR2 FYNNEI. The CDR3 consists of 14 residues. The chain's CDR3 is CASLVGTRAYEQFF. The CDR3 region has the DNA TGTGCCAGCTTAGTTGGGACTAGAGCCTACGAGCAGTTCTTC.

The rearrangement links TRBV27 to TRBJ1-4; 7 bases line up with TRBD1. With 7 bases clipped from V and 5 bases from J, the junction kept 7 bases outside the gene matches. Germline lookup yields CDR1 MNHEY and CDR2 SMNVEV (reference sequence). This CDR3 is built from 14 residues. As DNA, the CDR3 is TGTGCCAGCACCCCAGGGGGGGCAAATGAAAAACTGTTTTTT. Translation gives CASTPGGANEKLFF.

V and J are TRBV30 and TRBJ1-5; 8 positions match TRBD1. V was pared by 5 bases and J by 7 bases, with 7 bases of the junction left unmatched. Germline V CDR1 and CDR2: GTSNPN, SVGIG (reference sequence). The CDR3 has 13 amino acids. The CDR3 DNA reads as TGTGCCTGGTGCACAGGGGGGCGACAGCCCCAGCATTTT. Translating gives CAWCTGGRQPQHF.

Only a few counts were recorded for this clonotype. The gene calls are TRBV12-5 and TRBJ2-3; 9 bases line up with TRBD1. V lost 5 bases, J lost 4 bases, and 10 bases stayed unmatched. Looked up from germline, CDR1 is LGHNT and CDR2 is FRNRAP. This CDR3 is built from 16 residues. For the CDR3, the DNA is TGTGCTAGTGGTCCGGGGACAGGGAGAATCCCAGATACGCAGTATTTT. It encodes CASGPGTGRIPDTQYF.

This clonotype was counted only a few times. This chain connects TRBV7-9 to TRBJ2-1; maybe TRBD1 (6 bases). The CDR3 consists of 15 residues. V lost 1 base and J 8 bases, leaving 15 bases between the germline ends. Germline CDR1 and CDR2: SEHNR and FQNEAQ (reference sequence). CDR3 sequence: CASSLEDRDRYEQFF. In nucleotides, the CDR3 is TGTGCCAGCAGCTTAGAGGACCGAGACAGGTATGAGCAGTTCTTC.

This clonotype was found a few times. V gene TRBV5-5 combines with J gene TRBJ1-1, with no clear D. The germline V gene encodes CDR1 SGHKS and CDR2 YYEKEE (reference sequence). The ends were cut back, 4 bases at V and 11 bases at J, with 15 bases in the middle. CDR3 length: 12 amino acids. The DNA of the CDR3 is TGTGCCAGCAGCCCGGACCGGGTGCAGGCTTTCTTT. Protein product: CASSPDRVQAFF.

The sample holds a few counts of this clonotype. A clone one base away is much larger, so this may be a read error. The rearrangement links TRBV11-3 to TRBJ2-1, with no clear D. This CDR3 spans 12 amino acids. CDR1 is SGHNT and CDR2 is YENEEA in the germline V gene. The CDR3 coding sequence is TGTGCCAGCAGCTTAAATGAGCGTGAGCGGTTCTTC. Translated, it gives CASSLNERERFF.

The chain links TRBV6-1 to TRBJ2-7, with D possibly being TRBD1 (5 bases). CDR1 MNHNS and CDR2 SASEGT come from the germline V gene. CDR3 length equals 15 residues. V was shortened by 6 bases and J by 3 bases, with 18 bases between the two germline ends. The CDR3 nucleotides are TGTGCCAGCAGGATAGGCTCTGGGGCCAACTACGAGCAGTACTTC. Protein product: CASRIGSGANYEQYF.

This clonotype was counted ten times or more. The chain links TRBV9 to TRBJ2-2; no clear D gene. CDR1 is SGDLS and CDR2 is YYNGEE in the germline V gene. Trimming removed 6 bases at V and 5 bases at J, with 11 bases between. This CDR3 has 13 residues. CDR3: CASTPRGTGELFF. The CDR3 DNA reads TGTGCCAGCACGCCTCGTGGGACCGGGGAGCTGTTTTTT.

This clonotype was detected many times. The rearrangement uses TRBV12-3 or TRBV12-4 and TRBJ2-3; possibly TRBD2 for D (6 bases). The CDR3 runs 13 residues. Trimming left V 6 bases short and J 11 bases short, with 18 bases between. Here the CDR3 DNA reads TGTGCCAGCAGGCGCCCCGGGACTGACAGGCAGTATTTT. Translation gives CASRRPGTDRQYF.

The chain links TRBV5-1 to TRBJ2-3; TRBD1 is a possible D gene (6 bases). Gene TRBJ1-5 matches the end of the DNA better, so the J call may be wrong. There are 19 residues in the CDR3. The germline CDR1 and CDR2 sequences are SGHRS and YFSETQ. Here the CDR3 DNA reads TGCGCCAGCAGCTTGGGGACTAGCGGGAGCCCCTTCTGGACAGATACGCAGCATTTT. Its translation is CASSLGTSGSPFWTDTQHF.

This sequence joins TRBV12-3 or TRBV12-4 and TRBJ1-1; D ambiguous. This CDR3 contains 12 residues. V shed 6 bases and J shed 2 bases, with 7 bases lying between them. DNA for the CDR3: TGTGCCAGCAGCCCCGAAAACACTGAAGCTTTCTTT. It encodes CASSPENTEAFF.

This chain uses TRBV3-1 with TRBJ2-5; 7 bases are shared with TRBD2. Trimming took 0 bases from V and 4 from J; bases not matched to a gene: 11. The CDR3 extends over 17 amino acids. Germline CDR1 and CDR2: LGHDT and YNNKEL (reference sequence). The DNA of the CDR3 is TGTGCCAGCAGCCAAGATAGGGCGGGAGCAGCCGGAGAGACCCAGTACTTC. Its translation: CASSQDRAGAAGETQYF.

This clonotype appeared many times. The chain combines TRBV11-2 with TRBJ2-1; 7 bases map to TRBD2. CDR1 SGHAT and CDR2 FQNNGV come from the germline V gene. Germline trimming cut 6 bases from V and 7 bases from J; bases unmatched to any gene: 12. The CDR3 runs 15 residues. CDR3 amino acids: CASSLPRAGGNEQFF. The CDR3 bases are TGTGCCAGCAGTTTGCCCCGGGCCGGGGGGAATGAGCAGTTCTTC.

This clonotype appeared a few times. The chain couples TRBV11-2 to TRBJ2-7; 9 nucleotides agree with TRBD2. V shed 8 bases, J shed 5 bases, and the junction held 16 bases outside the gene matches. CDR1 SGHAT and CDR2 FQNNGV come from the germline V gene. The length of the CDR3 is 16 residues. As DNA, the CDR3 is TGTGCCAGCTCCTCTAGGGCCGGTCTAGCGGGAAACGAGCAGTACTTC. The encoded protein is CASSSRAGLAGNEQYF.

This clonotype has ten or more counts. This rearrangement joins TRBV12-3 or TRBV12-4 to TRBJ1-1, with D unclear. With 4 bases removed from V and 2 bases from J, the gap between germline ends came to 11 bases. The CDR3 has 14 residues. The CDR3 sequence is CASSYAGSNTEAFF. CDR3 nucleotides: TGTGCCAGCAGTTATGCCGGGAGTAACACTGAAGCTTTCTTT.

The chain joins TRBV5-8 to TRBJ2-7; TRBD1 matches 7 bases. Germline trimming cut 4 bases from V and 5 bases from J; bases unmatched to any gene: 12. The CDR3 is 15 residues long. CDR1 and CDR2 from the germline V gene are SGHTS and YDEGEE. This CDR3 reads CASSLGTADVHEQYF. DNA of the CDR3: TGTGCCAGCAGCCTGGGGACAGCCGATGTGCACGAGCAGTACTTC.

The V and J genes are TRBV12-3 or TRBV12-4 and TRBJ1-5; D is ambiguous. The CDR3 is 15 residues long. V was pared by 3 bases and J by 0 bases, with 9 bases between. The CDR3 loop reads CASSFGVNSNQPQHF. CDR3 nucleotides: TGTGCCAGCAGTTTTGGGGTAAATAGCAATCAGCCCCAGCATTTT.

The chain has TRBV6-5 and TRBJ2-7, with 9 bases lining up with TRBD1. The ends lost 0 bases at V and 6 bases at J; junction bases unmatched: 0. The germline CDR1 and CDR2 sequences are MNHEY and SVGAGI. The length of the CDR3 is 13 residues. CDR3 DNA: TGTGCCAGCAGTTACTCGACAGGGGGCGAGCAGTACTTC. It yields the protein CASSYSTGGEQYF.

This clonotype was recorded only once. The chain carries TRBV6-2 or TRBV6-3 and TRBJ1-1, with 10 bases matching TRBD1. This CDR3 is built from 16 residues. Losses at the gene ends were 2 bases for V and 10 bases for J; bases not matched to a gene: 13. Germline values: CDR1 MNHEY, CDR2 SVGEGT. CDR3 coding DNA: TGTGCCAGCAGTTACCTCGGGACAGGGGATAAAGCTTTAGCTTTCTTT. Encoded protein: CASSYLGTGDKALAFF.

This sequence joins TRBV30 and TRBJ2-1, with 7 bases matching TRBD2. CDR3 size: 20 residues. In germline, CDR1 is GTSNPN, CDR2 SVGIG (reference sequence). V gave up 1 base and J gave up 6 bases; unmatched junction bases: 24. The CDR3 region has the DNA TGTGCCTGGAGTGGGATGGGGCTAGCGGAGAGAGGCGGGTTAGTCAATGAGCAGTTCTTC. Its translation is CAWSGMGLAERGGLVNEQFF.

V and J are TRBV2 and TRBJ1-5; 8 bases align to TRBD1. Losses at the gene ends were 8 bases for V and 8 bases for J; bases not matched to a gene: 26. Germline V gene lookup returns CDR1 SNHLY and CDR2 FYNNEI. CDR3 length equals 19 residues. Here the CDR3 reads CASPGTGRDQGPLTEPQHF. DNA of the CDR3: TGTGCCAGCCCTGGGACAGGAAGGGACCAGGGTCCATTAACAGAGCCCCAGCATTTT. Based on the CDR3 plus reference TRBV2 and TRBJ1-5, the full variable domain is EPEVTQTPSHQVTQMGQEVILRCVPISNHLYFYWYRQILGQKVEFLVSFYNNEISEKSEIFDDQFSVERPDGSNFTLKIRSTKLEDSAMYFCASPGTGRDQGPLTEPQHFGDGTRLSIL.

This CDR3 reads CSAREGQGAGGELFF. As DNA, the CDR3 is TGCAGTGCTAGAGAGGGACAGGGGGCGGGCGGGGAGCTGTTTTTT. The genes are TRBV20-1 and TRBJ2-2, with 12 positions matching TRBD1. Germline V gene sequence: CDR1 DFQATT, CDR2 SNEGSKA (reference sequence). V shed 0 bases and J 7 bases; nucleotides not matched to a gene: 3. The CDR3 runs to 15 residues.

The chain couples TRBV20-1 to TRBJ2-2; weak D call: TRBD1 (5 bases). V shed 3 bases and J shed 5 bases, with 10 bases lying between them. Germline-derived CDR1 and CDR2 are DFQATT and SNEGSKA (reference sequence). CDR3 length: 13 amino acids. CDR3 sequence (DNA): TGCAGTGCTAGGGGGCCGACTACCGGGGAGCTGTTTTTT. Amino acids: CSARGPTTGELFF.

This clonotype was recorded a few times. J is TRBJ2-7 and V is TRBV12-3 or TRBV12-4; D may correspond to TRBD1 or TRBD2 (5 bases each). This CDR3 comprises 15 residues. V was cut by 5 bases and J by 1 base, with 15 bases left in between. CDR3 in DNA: TGTGCCAGCAGTCCCGCCCAGGGACGTTCCTACGAGCAGTACTTC. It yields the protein CASSPAQGRSYEQYF.

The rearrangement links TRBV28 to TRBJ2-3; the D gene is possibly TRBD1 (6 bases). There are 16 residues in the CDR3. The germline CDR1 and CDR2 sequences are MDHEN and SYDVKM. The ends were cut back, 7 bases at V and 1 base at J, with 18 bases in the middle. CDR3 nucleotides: TGTGCCAGCAACCCTTCCGGTGGGGGCCGCACAGATACGCAGTATTTT. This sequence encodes CASNPSGGGRTDTQYF.

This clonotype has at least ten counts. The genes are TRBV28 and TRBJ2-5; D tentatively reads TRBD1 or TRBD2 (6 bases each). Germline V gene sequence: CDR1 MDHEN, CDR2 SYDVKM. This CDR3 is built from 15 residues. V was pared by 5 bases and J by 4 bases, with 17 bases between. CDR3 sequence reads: CASSIDRPGGETQYF. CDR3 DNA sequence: TGTGCCAGCAGTATAGACAGGCCCGGGGGAGAGACCCAGTACTTC.

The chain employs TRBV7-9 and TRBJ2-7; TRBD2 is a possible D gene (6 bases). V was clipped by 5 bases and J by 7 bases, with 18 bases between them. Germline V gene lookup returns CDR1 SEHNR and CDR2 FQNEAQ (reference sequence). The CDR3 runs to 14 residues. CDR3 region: CASSVRDSLYEQYF. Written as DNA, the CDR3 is TGTGCCAGCAGCGTCCGGGACTCCCTTTATGAGCAGTACTTC. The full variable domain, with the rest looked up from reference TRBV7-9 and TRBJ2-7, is DTGVSQNPRHKITKRGQNVTFRCDPISEHNRLYWYRQTLGQGPEFLTYFQNEAQLEKSRLLSDRFSAERPKGSFSTLEIQRTEQGDSAMYLCASSVRDSLYEQYFGPGTRLTVT.